These 21 T cell receptor beta chains originate from one sample sequenced in a study of cytomegalovirus exposure and HLA in healthy donors. The PCR employed 60 Vbeta primers together with 13 Jbeta primers. This table comes from immunoSEQ multiplex PCR, and its TCRdb copy is limited to in-frame clones, with some not included. The sample has 220,000 or so clones; 70% to 85% are singletons. What was sequenced was PBMCs. These receptors came from a male donor in good health and CMV-seronegative.

This clone appeared once. The chain is built from TRBV5-4 and TRBJ1-4; 7 nucleotides match TRBD1. The germline CDR1 and CDR2 sequences are SGHNT and YYREEE (reference sequence). This CDR3 spans 16 amino acids. V shed 5 bases, J shed 3 bases, and the junction held 10 bases outside the gene matches. For the CDR3, the DNA is TGTGCCAGCAGAACGACAGGGCTCGGCGCTAATGAAAAACTGTTTTTT. Translating it yields CASRTTGLGANEKLFF.

The chain employs TRBV6-5 and TRBJ1-2, with 7 bases lining up with TRBD1. The junction had 6 bases not matched to a gene; V was cut back by 0 bases and J by 5 bases. This CDR3 is 15 amino acids long. Looked up from germline, CDR1 is MNHEY and CDR2 is SVGAGI. The chain's CDR3 is CASSYSGPTGYGYTF. DNA of the CDR3: TGTGCCAGCAGTTACTCGGGACCGACAGGGTATGGCTACACCTTC.

The rearrangement links TRBV15 to TRBJ2-7; 11 bases match TRBD2. The J segment lost 3 bases and the V segment lost 3 bases, leaving 7 bases of the junction unmatched. The CDR3 has 16 residues. CDR1 and CDR2 (germline): LNHNV, YYDKDF (reference sequence). The CDR3 nucleotides are TGTGCCACCAGCAGGCTAACCGGGACTAGCGGCTACGAGCAGTACTTC. It codes for CATSRLTGTSGYEQYF.

The rearrangement uses TRBV2 and TRBJ1-1, with a tentative D call TRBD1 (5 bases). The CDR3 contains 13 residues. Germline V gene sequence: CDR1 SNHLY, CDR2 FYNNEI. V shed 6 bases and J shed 6 bases, with 14 bases lying between them. The CDR3 DNA reads as TGTGCCAGCAGCGTGGACATCAGTGCTGAAGCTTTCTTT. Protein: CASSVDISAEAFF.

The CDR3 bases are TGTGCCAGCAGTAGCGCCAGTTCCGTCACTGAAGCTTTCTTT. Encoded protein: CASSSASSVTEAFF. This sequence joins TRBV27 and TRBJ1-1; D is undetermined. Germline V lookup: CDR1 MNHEY, CDR2 SMNVEV (reference sequence). Trimming left V 5 bases short and J 4 bases short, with 14 bases between. The CDR3 loop spans 14 amino acids.

V usage is TRBV29-1 and J usage is TRBJ2-3; 8 nucleotides agree with TRBD1. This CDR3 is 14 amino acids long. Germline assignment: CDR1 SQVTM and CDR2 ANQGSEA. Trimming at V came to 8 bases and at J to 0 bases, leaving 7 bases not matched to a gene. CDR3: CSSRDRRSTDTQYF. The CDR3 region has the DNA TGCAGCTCCCGGGACAGGCGAAGCACAGATACGCAGTATTTT.

The J gene is TRBJ2-5, the V gene TRBV6-1; possibly TRBD2 for D (5 bases). V gave up 7 bases and J gave up 5 bases, with 14 bases separating them. In germline, CDR1 is MNHNS, CDR2 SASEGT. CDR3 size: 13 residues. The CDR3 region has the DNA TGTGCCAGCAAAGACGGGGTGGGGGAGACCCAGTACTTC. Translation gives CASKDGVGETQYF.

The chain recombines TRBV30 with TRBJ2-5; maybe TRBD1 (5 bases). The J call is uncertain, as TRBJ2-7 better fits the DNA end. CDR3 length equals 12 residues. Germline V lookup: CDR1 GTSNPN, CDR2 SVGIG (reference sequence). CDR3 protein: CAWSSQGYEQYF. CDR3 coding DNA: TGTGCCTGGAGTAGTCAGGGTTACGAGCAGTACTTC.

A single count supports this clone. V gene TRBV7-2 combines with J gene TRBJ2-7; TRBD2 matches 9 bases. Germline trimming cut 5 bases from V and 2 bases from J; bases unmatched to any gene: 7. The CDR3 sequence is 15 residues long. CDR1 is SGHTA and CDR2 is FQGNSA in the germline V gene. CDR3 loop: CASSLWTSETYEQYF. The DNA of the CDR3 is TGTGCCAGCAGCCTTTGGACTAGCGAAACCTACGAGCAGTACTTC.

This clone has only a few counts. V is TRBV25-1 and J is TRBJ2-1; possibly TRBD1 for D (6 bases). Trimming shortened V by 1 base and J by 10 bases, and 14 bases separated the two germline ends. This CDR3 is built from 14 residues. From germline, CDR1 is MGHDK and CDR2 SYGVNS. The CDR3 bases are TGTGCCAGCAGTGAATCTTTGGGGGCGACAGAGCAGTTCTTC. This gives the protein CASSESLGATEQFF.

This chain links TRBV28 with TRBJ1-1, with 7 nucleotides matching TRBD1. The CDR3 has 15 amino acids. V shed 4 bases, J shed 4 bases, and the junction held 9 bases outside the gene matches. Germline CDR1 reads MDHEN; CDR2 reads SYDVKM. The CDR3 sequence is CASSSSTGWGTEAFF. In nucleotides, the CDR3 is TGTGCCAGCAGTTCATCGACAGGGTGGGGCACTGAAGCTTTCTTT.

V and J are TRBV15 and TRBJ2-3, with TRBD2 as a possible D gene (5 bases). V was trimmed by 0 bases and J by 4 bases, leaving 11 bases between them. There are 15 residues in the CDR3. From germline, CDR1 is LNHNV and CDR2 YYDKDF (reference sequence). The CDR3 loop reads CATSRDRPGADTQYF. The CDR3, as DNA: TGTGCCACCAGCAGAGATCGGCCCGGGGCAGATACGCAGTATTTT.

The rearrangement uses TRBV30 and TRBJ1-5; possibly TRBD1 for D (6 bases). The CDR3 contains 15 residues. V lost 1 base and J 9 bases, leaving 19 bases between the germline ends. Per germline, CDR1 GTSNPN and CDR2 SVGIG (reference sequence). CDR3 coding DNA: TGTGCCTGGAGTGCGGGGGGAAGGGGACAATTGCCCCAGCATTTT. Translation: CAWSAGGRGQLPQHF.

Only one count was recorded for this clone. The gene calls are TRBV5-6 and TRBJ1-2; 9 nucleotides align to TRBD1. J gave up 4 bases and V 0 bases, and 4 bases lay outside the gene matches. Germline-derived CDR1 and CDR2 are SGHDT and YYEEEE. This CDR3 has 15 residues. The CDR3 nucleotides are TGTGCCAGCAGCTTGGGGACAGGGGAAGGCTATGGCTACACCTTC. Translated: CASSLGTGEGYGYTF. The whole variable domain, remainder taken from reference TRBV5-6 and TRBJ1-2, is DAGVTQSPTHLIKTRGQQVTLRCSPKSGHDTVSWYQQALGQGPQFIFQYYEEEERQRGNFPDRFSGHQFPNYSSELNVNALLLGDSALYLCASSLGTGEGYGYTFGSGTRLTVV.

This chain links TRBV27 with TRBJ2-7; perhaps TRBD1 as D (7 bases). There are 11 residues in the CDR3. Trimming removed 6 bases at V and 6 bases at J, with 9 bases between. Germline CDR1 reads MNHEY; CDR2 reads SMNVEV (reference sequence). The CDR3 coding sequence is TGTGCCAGCAGCCAGGGGGGCGAGCAGTACTTC. This codes for CASSQGGEQYF.

The V call is TRBV7-8, the J call TRBJ2-5; weak D call: TRBD2 (6 bases). This CDR3 has 14 residues. The V gene's germline CDR1 is SGHVS and CDR2 FQNEAQ. The V gene lost 5 bases and the J gene lost 0 bases, with 10 bases spanning the gap. This CDR3 reads CASSPGTHQETQYF. The CDR3 DNA sequence: TGTGCCAGCAGCCCGGGGACTCACCAAGAGACCCAGTACTTC.

In its sample, this clone was seen a few times. The rearrangement joins TRBV2 to TRBJ2-5; 7 positions match TRBD2. The trim removed 7 bases at V and 1 base at J, leaving 3 bases unmatched. Germline CDR1 and CDR2: SNHLY and FYNNEI. The CDR3 has 13 amino acids. CDR3 region: CASISSGQETQYF. CDR3 bases: TGTGCCAGCATTTCTAGCGGCCAAGAGACCCAGTACTTC.

The count of this clone is one. The chain employs TRBV5-4 and TRBJ1-5; D remains ambiguous. CDR3 length: 13 amino acids. V gave up 4 bases and J gave up 6 bases, with 11 bases separating them. Germline V gene lookup returns CDR1 SGHNT and CDR2 YYREEE (reference sequence). In DNA, the CDR3 is TGTGCCAGCAGCCGCGAGGGAGGTCAGCCCCAGCATTTT. Its protein product is CASSREGGQPQHF.

The DNA of the CDR3 is TGTGCCAGCAGCGCACAGGGATCTCGGGAGACCCAGTACTTC. This sequence encodes CASSAQGSRETQYF. The chain employs TRBV9 and TRBJ2-5; possible D gene TRBD1, 6 bases. CDR3 size: 14 residues. From germline, CDR1 is SGDLS and CDR2 YYNGEE. Trimming removed 3 bases from V and 5 bases from J, with 14 bases in between.

This clone showed up just a few times. This chain joins TRBV9 and TRBJ2-3; 8 nucleotides match TRBD2. The CDR3 covers 18 residues. Germline V CDR1 and CDR2: SGDLS, YYNGEE. With 4 bases clipped from V and 0 bases from J, the junction kept 13 bases outside the gene matches. The CDR3 is CASSSPGGSGKSTDTQYF. Here the CDR3 DNA reads TGTGCCAGCAGCTCTCCCGGGGGTAGCGGGAAGAGCACAGATACGCAGTATTTT.

The chain recombines TRBV5-1 with TRBJ2-5, with D tentatively TRBD1 (5 bases). The CDR3 sequence is 15 residues long. The V end was cut by 0 bases, the J end by 2 bases, with 11 bases between. The germline CDR1 and CDR2 sequences are SGHRS and YFSETQ. The CDR3 loop is CASSLGQQIQETQYF. CDR3 DNA: TGCGCCAGCAGCTTGGGACAGCAGATACAAGAGACCCAGTACTTC.